Listed below are T cell receptor beta chains from one sample, sequenced in a study of T cell changes during pregnancy in multiple sclerosis. The assay was immunoSEQ multiplex PCR, and TCRdb's table has in-frame clones only and misses some. The sample holds tens of thousands of clones, about 91% seen once. Source: CD4+ T cells from peripheral blood mononuclear cells, taken in the third trimester of pregnancy. Receptors originate from a female donor in good health, enrolled as a control in a pregnancy study. Both conserved end residues are part of each CDR3. D genes are given only for firm matches. Clone size appears in some rows only: once, few, many, or a class for an expanded clone.

TRBJ1-1 | TRBV7-2 | NA | TRBD1 | CASSPRQGSEAFF | TGTGCCAGCAGCCCCAGACAGGGCTCAGAAGCTTTCTTT
TRBJ1-1 | TRBV29-1 | NA | TRBD1 | CSVDKTGGLVTEAFF | TGCAGCGTTGATAAGACAGGGGGCCTGGTCACTGAAGCTTTCTTT
TRBJ1-5 | TRBV7-8 | NA | NA | CASSLWGGKDQPQHF | TGTGCCAGCAGCTTATGGGGAGGGAAAGACCAGCCCCAGCATTTT
TRBJ1-2 | TRBV19 | NA | TRBD1 | CASSRQGTHYGYTF | TGTGCCAGTAGCCGACAGGGGACGCACTATGGCTACACCTTC
TRBJ1-1 | TRBV7-9 | NA | NA | CASSFAPVGRGRDTEAFF | TGTGCCAGCAGCTTTGCTCCCGTCGGGAGGGGCCGGGACACTGAAGCTTTCTTT
TRBJ2-3 | TRBV5-1 | NA | TRBD2 | CASSLGRGLAGGRGVVYTQYF | TGCGCCAGCAGCTTGGGAAGAGGACTAGCGGGGGGGCGGGGGGTCGTTTATACGCAGTATTTT
TRBJ1-2 | TRBV11-1 | NA | NA | CASSLGPGADYGYTF | TGTGCCAGCAGCCTTGGCCCTGGGGCCGACTATGGCTACACCTTC
TRBJ2-5 | TRBV7-2 | NA | TRBD2 | CASSPKLAGTQETQYF | TGTGCCAGCAGTCCAAAACTAGCGGGGACCCAAGAGACCCAGTACTTC
TRBJ1-1 | TRBV7-3 | NA | TRBD1 | CASSTGTGMTEAFF | TGTGCCAGCAGCACCGGGACAGGGATGACTGAAGCTTTCTTT
TRBJ2-7 | TRBV7-2 | NA | NA | CASSLTGSSYEQYF | TGTGCCAGCAGCTTAACAGGGTCGTCCTACGAGCAGTACTTC
TRBJ2-5 | TRBV7-2 | once | NA | CASSFSEWASQYF | TGTGCCAGCAGCTTCTCCGAATGGGCCTCCCAGTACTTC
TRBJ1-1 | TRBV29-1 | NA | NA | CSVEADTTEAFF | TGCAGCGTTGAGGCAGACACCACTGAAGCTTTCTTT
TRBJ1-6 | TRBV2 | NA | NA | CASRDSGLFLSPLHF | TGTGCCAGCAGGGACAGCGGTCTCTTCCTTTCACCCCTCCACTTT
TRBJ1-1 | TRBV7-2 | NA | NA | CASSLAGFRRAFF | TGTGCCAGCAGCTTAGCCGGGTTCAGGAGGGCTTTCTTT
TRBJ1-2 | TRBV9 | NA | NA | CASSVFSGLGGYTF | TGTGCCAGCAGCGTATTCTCAGGGTTAGGCGGCTACACCTTC
TRBJ2-1 | TRBV5-1 | NA | TRBD2 | CASSFMGGGNEQFF | TGCGCCAGCAGCTTCATGGGCGGGGGTAATGAGCAGTTCTTC